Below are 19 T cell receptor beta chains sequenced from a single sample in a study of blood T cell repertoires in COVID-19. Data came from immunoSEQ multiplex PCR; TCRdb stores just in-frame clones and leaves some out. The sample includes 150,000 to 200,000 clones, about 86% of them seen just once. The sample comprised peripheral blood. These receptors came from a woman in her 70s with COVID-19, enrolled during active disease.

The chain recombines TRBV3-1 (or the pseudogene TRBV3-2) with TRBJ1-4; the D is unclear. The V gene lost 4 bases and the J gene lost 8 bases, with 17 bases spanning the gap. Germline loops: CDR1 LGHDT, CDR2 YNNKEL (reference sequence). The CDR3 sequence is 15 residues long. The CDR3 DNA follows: TGTGCCAGCAGCCCCCGGACGGGTGGCGGGGAAAAACTGTTTTTT. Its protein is CASSPRTGGGEKLFF.

The CDR3 bases are TGTGCCAGCAGCATCCGCGGACTGCTCTCCTACGAGCAGTACTTC. This gives the protein CASSIRGLLSYEQYF. V and J are TRBV11-2 and TRBJ2-7, with D maybe TRBD2 (5 bases). The CDR3 has 15 residues. Trimming shortened V by 5 bases and J by 0 bases, and 14 bases separated the two germline ends. In germline, CDR1 is SGHAT, CDR2 FQNNGV.

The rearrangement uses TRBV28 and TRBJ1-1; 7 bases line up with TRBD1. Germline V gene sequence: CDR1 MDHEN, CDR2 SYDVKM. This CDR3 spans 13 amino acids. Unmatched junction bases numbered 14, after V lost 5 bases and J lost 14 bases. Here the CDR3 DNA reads TGTGCCAGCAGTCCCCCAGGGGGTATCGGGTCCTTCTTT. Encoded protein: CASSPPGGIGSFF.

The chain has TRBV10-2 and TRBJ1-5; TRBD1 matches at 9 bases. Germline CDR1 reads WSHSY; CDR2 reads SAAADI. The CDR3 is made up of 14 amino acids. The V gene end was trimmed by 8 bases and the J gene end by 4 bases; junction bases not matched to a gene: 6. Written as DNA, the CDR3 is TGCGCCAGCCGGACAGGGGTCGTGAATCAGCCCCAGCATTTT. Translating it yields CASRTGVVNQPQHF.

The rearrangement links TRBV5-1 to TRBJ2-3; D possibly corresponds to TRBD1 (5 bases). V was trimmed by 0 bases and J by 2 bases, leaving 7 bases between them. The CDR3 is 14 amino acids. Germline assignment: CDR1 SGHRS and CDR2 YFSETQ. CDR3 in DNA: TGCGCCAGCAGCTTGGACAGGTTCACAGATACGCAGTATTTT. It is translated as CASSLDRFTDTQYF.

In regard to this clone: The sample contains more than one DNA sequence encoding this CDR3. The CDR3 loop is CAISGTGRNTEAFF. The CDR3 bases are TGTGCCATCAGTGGGACAGGGCGAAACACTGAAGCTTTCTTT. The chain uses TRBV10-3 and TRBJ1-1; 8 nucleotides line up with TRBD1. The CDR3 runs to 14 residues. Unmatched junction bases numbered 3, after V lost 4 bases and J lost 2 bases. Germline loops: CDR1 ENHRY, CDR2 SYGVKD.

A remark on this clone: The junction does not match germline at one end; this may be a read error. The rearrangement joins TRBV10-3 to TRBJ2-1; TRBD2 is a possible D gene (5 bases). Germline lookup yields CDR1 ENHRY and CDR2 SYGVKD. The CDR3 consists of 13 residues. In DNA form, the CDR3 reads TGTGCCATCAGTGATTCTTCGGGATCCCGGAGGCTCTTC. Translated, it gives CAISDSSGSRRLF.

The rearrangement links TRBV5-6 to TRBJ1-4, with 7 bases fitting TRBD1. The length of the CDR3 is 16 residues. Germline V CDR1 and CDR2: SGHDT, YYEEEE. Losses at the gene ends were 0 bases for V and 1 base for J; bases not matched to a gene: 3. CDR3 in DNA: TGTGCCAGCAGCTTGGTGGCAGGGGGAACTAATGAAAAACTGTTTTTT. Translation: CASSLVAGGTNEKLFF.

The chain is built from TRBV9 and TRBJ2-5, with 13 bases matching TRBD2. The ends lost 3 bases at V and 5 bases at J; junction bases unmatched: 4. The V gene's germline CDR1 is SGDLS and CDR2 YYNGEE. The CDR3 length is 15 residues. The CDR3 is CASSATSGGAETQYF. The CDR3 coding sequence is TGTGCCAGCAGCGCCACTAGCGGGGGGGCGGAGACCCAGTACTTC.

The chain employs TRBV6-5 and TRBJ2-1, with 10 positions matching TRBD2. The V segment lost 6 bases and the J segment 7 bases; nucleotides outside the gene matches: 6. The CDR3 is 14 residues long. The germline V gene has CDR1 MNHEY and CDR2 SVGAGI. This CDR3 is CASRKRGGPNEQFF. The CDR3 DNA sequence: TGTGCCAGCAGAAAGCGGGGGGGCCCTAATGAGCAGTTCTTC.

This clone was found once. DNA of the CDR3: TGTGCCAGCAGCGTAGGGGTAGCGGCGCTCTCCTACGAGCAGTACTTC. It is translated as CASSVGVAALSYEQYF. This chain uses TRBV9 with TRBJ2-7; TRBD2 might be the D (6 bases). The length of the CDR3 is 16 residues. The germline V gene encodes CDR1 SGDLS and CDR2 YYNGEE. V was shortened by 0 bases and J by 0 bases, with 13 bases between the two germline ends. The variable domain in full, with the rest retrieved from reference TRBV9 and TRBJ2-7, is DSGVTQTPKHLITATGQRVTLRCSPRSGDLSVYWYQQSLDQGLQFLIQYYNGEERAKGNILERFSAQQFPDLHSELNLSSLELGDSALYFCASSVGVAALSYEQYFGPGTRLTVT.

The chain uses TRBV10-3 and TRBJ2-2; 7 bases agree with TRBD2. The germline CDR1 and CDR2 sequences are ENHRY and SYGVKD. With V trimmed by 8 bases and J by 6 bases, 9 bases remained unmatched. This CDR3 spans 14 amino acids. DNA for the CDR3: TGTGCCATCGGTTCGACTAGCCGCCCCGGGGAGCTGTTTTTT. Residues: CAIGSTSRPGELFF.

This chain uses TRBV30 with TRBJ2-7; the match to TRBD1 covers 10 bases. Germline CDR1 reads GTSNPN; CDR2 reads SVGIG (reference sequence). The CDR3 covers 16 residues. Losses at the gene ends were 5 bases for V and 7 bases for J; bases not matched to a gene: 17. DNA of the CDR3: TGTGCCTGGGGGGGGCCCCGGACAGGGGGTCCCGGGGAGCAGTACTTC. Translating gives CAWGGPRTGGPGEQYF.

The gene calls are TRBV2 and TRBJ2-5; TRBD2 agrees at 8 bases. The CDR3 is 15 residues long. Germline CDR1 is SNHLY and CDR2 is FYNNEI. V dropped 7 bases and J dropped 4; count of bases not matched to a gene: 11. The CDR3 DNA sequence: TGTGCCAGCATTAGGGAGCGGGGGAACTCAGAGACCCAGTACTTC. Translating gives CASIRERGNSETQYF. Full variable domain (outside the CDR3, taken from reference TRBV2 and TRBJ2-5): EPEVTQTPSHQVTQMGQEVILRCVPISNHLYFYWYRQILGQKVEFLVSFYNNEISEKSEIFDDQFSVERPDGSNFTLKIRSTKLEDSAMYFCASIRERGNSETQYFGPGTRLLVL.

CDR3 nucleotides: TGCGCCAGCAGGGATCAAGGAGCCTCTGGAAACACCATATATTTT. It encodes CASRDQGASGNTIYF. The rearrangement joins TRBV5-1 to TRBJ1-3, with unresolved D. CDR3 length: 15 residues. CDR1 and CDR2 from the germline V gene are SGHRS and YFSETQ. Trimming removed 5 bases from V and 0 bases from J, with 12 bases in between.

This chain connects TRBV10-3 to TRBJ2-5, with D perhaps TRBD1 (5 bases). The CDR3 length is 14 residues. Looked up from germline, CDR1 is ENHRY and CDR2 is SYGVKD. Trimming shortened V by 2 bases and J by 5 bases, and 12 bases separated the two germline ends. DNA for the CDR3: TGTGCCATCAGTGAGCAGGCCAGGGATGAGACCCAGTACTTC. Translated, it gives CAISEQARDETQYF.

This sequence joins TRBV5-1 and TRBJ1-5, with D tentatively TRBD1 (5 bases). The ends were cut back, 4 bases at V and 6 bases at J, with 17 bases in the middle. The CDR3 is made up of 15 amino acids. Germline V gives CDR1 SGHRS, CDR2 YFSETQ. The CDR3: CASSLDTDRRQPQHF. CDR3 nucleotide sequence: TGCGCCAGCAGCCTGGACACAGATCGACGTCAGCCCCAGCATTTT.

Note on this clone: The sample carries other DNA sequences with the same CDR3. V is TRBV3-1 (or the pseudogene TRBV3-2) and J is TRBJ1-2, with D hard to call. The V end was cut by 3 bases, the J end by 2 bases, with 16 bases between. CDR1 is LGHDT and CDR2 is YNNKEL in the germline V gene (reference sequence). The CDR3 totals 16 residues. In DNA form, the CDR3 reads TGTGCCAGCAGCCAGGCATCGAACCCGGGAAACTATGGCTACACCTTC. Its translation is CASSQASNPGNYGYTF.

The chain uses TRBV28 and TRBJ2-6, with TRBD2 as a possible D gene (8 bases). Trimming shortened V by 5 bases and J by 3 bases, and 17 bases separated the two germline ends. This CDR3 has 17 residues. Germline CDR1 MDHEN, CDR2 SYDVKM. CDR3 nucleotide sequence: TGTGCCAGCAGTCCTCGGGAGGGGGCAGGTGGGGCCAACGTCCTGACTTTC. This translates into CASSPREGAGGANVLTF.